This T cell receptor beta chain was documented in a study of blood T cell repertoires in COVID-19. Study background: Samples taken during acute and convalescent COVID-19 were collected in the United States, Italy and Spain. The analysed material was cDNA or gDNA that came from T cells, B-cell-depleted T cells, or PBMCs.

Per the original data handling: Counts of nucleated cells, estimated from reference gene primer amplification, were obtained. Assay: immunoSEQ multiplex PCR; the TCRdb copy retains only in-frame clones and omits some. That table gives V, J and clone size, and the DNA gave D and trimming. The sample consists of 160,000 or so clones, about 88% of them appearing once. Germline V gene sequence: CDR1 KGHSY, CDR2 FQNENV. CDR3 length: 17 residues. Trimming left V 4 bases short and J 0 bases short, with 18 bases between. V is TRBV16 and J is TRBJ1-1, with D possibly matching TRBD1 (6 bases). This clonotype was sampled from a woman of 80 years or more with acute or convalescent COVID-19. Sequencing input: peripheral blood. CDR3: CASSLNSGAPVNTEAFF. The CDR3 DNA reads as TGTGCCAGCAGCCTCAACTCAGGGGCCCCCGTGAACACTGAAGCTTTCTTT.